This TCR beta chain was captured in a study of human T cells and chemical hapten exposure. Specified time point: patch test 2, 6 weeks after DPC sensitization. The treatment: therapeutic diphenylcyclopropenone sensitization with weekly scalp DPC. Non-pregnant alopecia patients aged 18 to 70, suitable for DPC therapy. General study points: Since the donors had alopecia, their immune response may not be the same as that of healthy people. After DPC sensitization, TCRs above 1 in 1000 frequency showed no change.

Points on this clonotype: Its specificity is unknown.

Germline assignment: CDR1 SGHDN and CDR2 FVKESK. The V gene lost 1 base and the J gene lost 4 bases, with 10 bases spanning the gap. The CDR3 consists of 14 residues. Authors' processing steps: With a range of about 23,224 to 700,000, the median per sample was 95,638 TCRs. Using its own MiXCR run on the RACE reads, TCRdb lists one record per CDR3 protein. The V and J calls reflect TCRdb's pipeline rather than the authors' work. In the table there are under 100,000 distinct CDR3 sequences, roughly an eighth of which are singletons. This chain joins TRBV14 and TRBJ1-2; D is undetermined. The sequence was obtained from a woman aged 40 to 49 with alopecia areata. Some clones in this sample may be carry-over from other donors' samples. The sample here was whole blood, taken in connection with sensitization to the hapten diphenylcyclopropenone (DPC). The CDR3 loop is CASSQVREVYGYTF. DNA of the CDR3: TGTGCCAGCAGCCAAGTTCGGGAAGTCTATGGCTACACCTTC.